This TCR beta chain was found in a study of cytomegalovirus exposure and HLA in healthy donors. Repertoires were generated with immunoSEQ multiplex PCR, while TCRdb's copy carries only in-frame clones and drops some. The repertoire includes roughly 220,000 clones, 85% to 95% of them detected once, and 0.8% to 1.2% sits in the top ten. V was clipped by 2 bases and J by 6 bases; unmatched bases: 4. Germline CDR1 reads SGHNT; CDR2 reads YENEEA. This CDR3 has 15 amino acids. This sequence joins TRBV11-3 and TRBJ2-1; 10 bases match TRBD2. The sample comprised PBMCs. The clonotype comes from a woman younger than 35 in good health and CMV-seronegative. In nucleotides, the CDR3 is TGTGCCAGCAGCTTACGAGCGGGAGGGAGCAATGAGCAGTTCTTC. Amino acid sequence: CASSLRAGGSNEQFF.